Each of the 14 T cell receptor beta chains below was sequenced from the same sample in a study of OX40 agonist ivuxolimab in advanced cancers. Profiled with immunoSEQ multiplex PCR; TCRdb holds only in-frame clones, not every one. Of tens of thousands of clones detected, 84% appear once; the ten largest clones hold roughly 0.8%. Sample: CD4+ or CD8+ T cells sorted from blood, taken in a trial of the OX40 agonist ivuxolimab. These receptor sequences come from an adult with an advanced solid tumor such as melanoma, head and neck, liver or kidney cancer.

The rearrangement joins TRBV5-4 to TRBJ2-5, with TRBD1 matching 7 bases. Germline CDR1 SGHNT, CDR2 YYREEE (reference sequence). The CDR3 consists of 13 residues. The V and J ends lost 3 bases and 1 base, in that order; junction bases with no gene match: 0. CDR3 DNA: TGTGCCAGCAGCTGGGACAGCCAAGAGACCCAGTACTTC. Protein: CASSWDSQETQYF. Drawing the rest from reference TRBV5-4 and TRBJ2-5, the complete variable domain is ETGVTQSPTHLIKTRGQQVTLRCSSQSGHNTVSWYQQALGQGPQFIFQYYREEENGRGNFPPRFSGLQFPNYSSELNVNALELDDSALYLCASSWDSQETQYFGPGTRLLVL.

This chain links TRBV5-4 with TRBJ2-5, with 8 bases identical to TRBD1. The germline V gene encodes CDR1 SGHNT and CDR2 YYREEE (reference sequence). Trimming took 4 bases from V and 5 from J; bases not matched to a gene: 4. This CDR3 is built from 13 residues. The CDR3, as DNA: TGTGCCAGCAGCCAGGACAGGGTTGAGACCCAGTACTTC. This translates into CASSQDRVETQYF.

Of note for this clone: This specimen includes other DNA sequences encoding the same CDR3. The chain recombines TRBV2 with TRBJ1-1; 7 bases are a match to TRBD1. Germline V CDR1 and CDR2: SNHLY, FYNNEI. V trimming: 7 bases; J trimming: 1 base; junction bases outside the gene matches: 9. The CDR3 runs 15 residues. The CDR3 region has the DNA TGTGCCAGCATATTACCGGGACAGCAGAACACTGAAGCTTTCTTT. Its protein product is CASILPGQQNTEAFF.

This clone was observed a handful of times. This sequence joins TRBV19 and TRBJ1-3, with D unresolved. Trimming shortened V by 3 bases and J by 3 bases, and 9 bases separated the two germline ends. The CDR3 contains 14 residues. The germline V gene encodes CDR1 LNHDA and CDR2 SQIVND (reference sequence). This CDR3 is CASSIGDGGNTIYF. The CDR3 coding sequence is TGTGCCAGTAGTATCGGCGACGGTGGAAACACCATATATTTT. The whole variable domain, remainder taken from reference TRBV19 and TRBJ1-3, is DGGITQSPKYLFRKEGQNVTLSCEQNLNHDAMYWYRQDPGQGLRLIYYSQIVNDFQKGDIAEGYSVSREKKESFPLTVTSAQKNPTAFYLCASSIGDGGNTIYFGEGSWLTVV.

The chain carries TRBV15 and TRBJ2-3, with 7 bases that match TRBD1. With 3 bases clipped from V and 0 bases from J, the junction kept 6 bases outside the gene matches. Germline CDR1 is LNHNV and CDR2 is YYDKDF (reference sequence). The CDR3 has 16 amino acids. CDR3 sequence reads: CATSSDRDLSTDTQYF. Here the CDR3 DNA reads TGTGCCACCAGCAGTGACAGGGACCTAAGCACAGATACGCAGTATTTT.

This clone came up once. The chain carries TRBV7-8 and TRBJ2-3, with 10 bases lining up with TRBD2. In germline, CDR1 is SGHVS, CDR2 FQNEAQ. The CDR3 covers 14 residues. V lost 7 bases and J lost 4; bases outside the gene matches: 5. CDR3 protein: CASTSGSVADTQYF. CDR3 DNA sequence: TGTGCCAGCACTAGCGGGAGCGTCGCAGATACGCAGTATTTT.

The chain combines TRBV7-6 with TRBJ2-3; 9 bases map to TRBD1. The germline CDR1 and CDR2 sequences are SGHVS and FNYEAQ. This CDR3 comprises 16 residues. Trimming removed 5 bases from V and 4 bases from J; junction bases left unmatched: 10. CDR3 amino acids: CASSVTGGVPADTQYF. The DNA of the CDR3 is TGTGCCAGCAGCGTTACAGGGGGCGTTCCGGCAGATACGCAGTATTTT.

V gene TRBV29-1 combines with J gene TRBJ1-2; D perhaps matches TRBD1 (5 bases). CDR1 SQVTM and CDR2 ANQGSEA come from the germline V gene. V dropped 3 bases and J dropped 4 bases, with 15 bases sitting between them. This CDR3 is built from 14 residues. The CDR3 spells CSVDGGRFVYGYTF. CDR3 DNA: TGCAGCGTTGATGGGGGGAGGTTTGTCTATGGCTACACCTTC.

V usage is TRBV23-1 and J usage is TRBJ1-5; 9 positions match TRBD1. TRBV23-1 is an ORF, with its function uncertain. V trimming: 8 bases; J trimming: 6 bases; junction bases outside the gene matches: 14. The CDR3 contains 16 residues. CDR3 nucleotides: TGCGCCAGCCCCCCTCAGGGGACAGGGTGGGGTCAGCCCCAGCATTTT. This translates into CASPPQGTGWGQPQHF.

CDR3 region: CASSRGTSSQETQYF. The CDR3 nucleotides read TGTGCCAGCAGCAGAGGGACCAGCTCCCAAGAGACCCAGTACTTC. This chain connects TRBV11-3 to TRBJ2-5; D tentatively reads TRBD1 or TRBD2 (5 bases each). V lost 5 bases and J lost 1, with 14 bases in between. This CDR3 region has 15 residues. Germline values: CDR1 SGHNT, CDR2 YENEEA.

This clone was picked up one time. The rearrangement uses TRBV5-6 and TRBJ1-2; D may be TRBD1 (6 bases). Trimming shortened V by 0 bases and J by 4 bases, and 16 bases separated the two germline ends. The CDR3 extends over 16 amino acids. Germline-derived CDR1 and CDR2 are SGHDT and YYEEEE. This chain's CDR3 is CASSLGPEGGPYGYTF. CDR3 sequence (DNA): TGTGCCAGCAGCTTGGGTCCCGAGGGGGGGCCCTATGGCTACACCTTC.

J is TRBJ1-1 and V is TRBV7-8, with TRBD1 matching over 8 bases. The CDR3 consists of 15 residues. V dropped 1 base and J dropped 1; count of bases not matched to a gene: 2. CDR1 SGHVS and CDR2 FQNEAQ come from the germline V gene. The DNA of the CDR3 is TGTGCCAGCAGCTTAGTTGGGACAGGGAACACTGAAGCTTTCTTT. Its protein is CASSLVGTGNTEAFF.

This chain links TRBV7-2 with TRBJ2-7; 7 bases fit TRBD1. CDR1 and CDR2 (germline): SGHTA, FQGNSA. The CDR3 runs 16 residues. V lost 4 bases and J lost 7; bases outside the gene matches: 16. This chain's CDR3 is CASSSPTGFVFGEQYF. Here the CDR3 DNA reads TGTGCCAGCAGCTCGCCGACAGGGTTCGTTTTCGGAGAGCAGTACTTC.

The chain couples TRBV30 to TRBJ2-7, with TRBD1 matching 9 bases. CDR3 length: 15 residues. Trimming took 2 bases from V and 5 from J; bases not matched to a gene: 10. Germline CDR1 GTSNPN, CDR2 SVGIG (reference sequence). The CDR3: CAWSFPWTGAHEQYF. The CDR3 nucleotides are TGTGCCTGGAGTTTCCCCTGGACAGGGGCCCACGAGCAGTACTTC.